This T cell receptor (beta chain) was obtained from a study of PD-L1 blockade in urothelial cancer. Across the study: Among blood samples, the median T cell count was some 150,000. Whole-study results and caveats: Durable-benefit patients showed greater tumor-associated blood clone expansion at 3 weeks.

V was pared by 4 bases and J by 0 bases, with 13 bases between. This CDR3 is built from 16 residues. The germline gives CDR1 MNHNS, CDR2 SASEGT. Of note for this clone: Its antigen is undetermined.

This table comes from immunoSEQ multiplex PCR, and its TCRdb copy is limited to in-frame clones, with some not included. The table lists approximately 100,000 clones, over 75% of them singletons. The source of this sequence is a man aged 45-65 years with urothelial cancer. J is TRBJ2-1 and V is TRBV6-1, with D tentatively TRBD1 (6 bases). The input for sequencing was PBMCs, taken around atezolizumab (anti-PD-L1) treatment. CDR3: CASSATDRSSYNEQFF. CDR3 coding DNA: TGTGCCAGCAGTGCAACTGACAGGAGCTCCTACAATGAGCAGTTCTTC.